This T cell receptor beta chain was sequenced for a study of T cells in Graves' hyperthyroidism and ophthalmopathy. From RNA transcripts, TCR beta CDR3 regions were amplified. Primed by the HTBI set, a first-round RT-PCR was run on the TCR CDR3. Via MiXCR, TCRdb re-called the multiplex PCR reads, giving one row per CDR3 protein. The sample carries 600,000 or so distinct CDR3 sequences, approximately 15% recorded once. Enrolled ophthalmopathy patients presented with a Clinical Activity Score of at least 3, a NOSPECS grade of at least 4, and disease duration under 3 months. V was pared by 1 base and J by 6 bases, with 10 bases between. The CDR3 sequence is 12 residues long. Germline assignment: CDR1 SQVTM and CDR2 ANQGSEA.

Sequencing was done on a sample of blood. The V and J genes are TRBV29-1 and TRBJ2-7; perhaps D is TRBD1 or TRBD2 (5 bases each). The receptor's source is a young woman with Graves' ophthalmopathy. CDR3 sequence: CSVEGGGTEQYF. The CDR3 bases are TGCAGCGTTGAAGGGGGTGGGACCGAGCAGTACTTC.